This T cell receptor beta chain was captured in a study of blood T cell repertoires in COVID-19. Study in general: Samples came from the United States, Italy and Spain, spanning acute and convalescent COVID-19. In each case, the material was cDNA or gDNA derived from T cells, B-cell-depleted T cells, or PBMCs.

As originally analysed: Reference gene primers were amplified, and this amplification served to estimate nucleated cell counts. Clones were sequenced by immunoSEQ multiplex PCR, and TCRdb holds only the in-frame ones, with some missing. V, J and clone size were drawn from that table, and D and trimming were deduced from the DNA. The sample lists around 70,000 clones, over 70% occurring once. V was clipped by 7 bases and J by 3 bases, with 13 bases between them. The CDR3 length is 13 residues. Germline CDR1 and CDR2: MDHEN and SYDVKM. This clonotype was obtained from a human donor in a cohort sampled during active COVID-19. This sequence joins TRBV28 and TRBJ2-7; a possible D gene is TRBD1 (6 bases). What was sequenced was peripheral blood. The CDR3 is CASTDDRFYEQYF. CDR3 coding DNA: TGTGCCAGCACCGACGACAGGTTCTACGAGCAGTACTTC.